This T cell receptor beta chain derives from a study of control samples from healthy donors and cancer patients. V was shortened by 3 bases and J by 4 bases, with 12 bases between the two germline ends. Germline-derived CDR1 and CDR2 are MNHEY and SMNVEV (reference sequence). The CDR3 is 14 residues long. Sequencing was performed with immunoSEQ multiplex PCR; in TCRdb, only in-frame clones are kept and a portion is missing. The sample yields over 150,000 clones, around 94% seen once. Material for sequencing was PBMCs. The clonotype was recovered from a man in his 60s with colorectal cancer. The rearrangement joins TRBV27 to TRBJ1-1; tentative D call: TRBD1 (5 bases). The chain's CDR3 is CASSLWGRGTEAFF. The CDR3 DNA reads as TGTGCCAGCAGTTTGTGGGGGAGAGGCACTGAAGCTTTCTTT.